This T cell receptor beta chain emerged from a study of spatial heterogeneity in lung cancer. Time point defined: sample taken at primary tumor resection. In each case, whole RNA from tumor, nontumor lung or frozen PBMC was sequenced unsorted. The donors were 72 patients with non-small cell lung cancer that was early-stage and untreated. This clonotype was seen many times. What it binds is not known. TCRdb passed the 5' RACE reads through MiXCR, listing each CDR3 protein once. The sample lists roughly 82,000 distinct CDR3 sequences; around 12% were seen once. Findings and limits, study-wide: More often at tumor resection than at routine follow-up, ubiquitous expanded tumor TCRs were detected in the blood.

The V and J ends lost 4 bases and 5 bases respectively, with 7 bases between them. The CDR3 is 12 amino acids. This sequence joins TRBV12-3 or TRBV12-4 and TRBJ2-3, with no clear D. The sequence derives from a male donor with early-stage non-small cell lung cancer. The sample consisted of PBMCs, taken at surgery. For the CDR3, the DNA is TGTGCCAGCAGTTCCACGGGAGATACGCAGTATTTT. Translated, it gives CASSSTGDTQYF.